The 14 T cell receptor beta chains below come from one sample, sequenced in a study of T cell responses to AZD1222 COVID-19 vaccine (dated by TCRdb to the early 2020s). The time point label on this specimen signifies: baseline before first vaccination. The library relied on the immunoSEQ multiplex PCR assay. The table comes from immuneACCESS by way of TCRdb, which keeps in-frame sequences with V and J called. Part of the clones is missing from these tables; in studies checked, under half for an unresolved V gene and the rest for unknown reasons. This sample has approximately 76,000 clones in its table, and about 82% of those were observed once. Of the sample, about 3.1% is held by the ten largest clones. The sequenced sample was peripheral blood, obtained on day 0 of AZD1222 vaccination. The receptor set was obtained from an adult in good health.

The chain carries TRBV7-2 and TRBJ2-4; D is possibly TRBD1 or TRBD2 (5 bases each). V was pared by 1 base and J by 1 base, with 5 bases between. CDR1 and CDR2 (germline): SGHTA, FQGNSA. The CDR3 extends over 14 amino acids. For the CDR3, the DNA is TGTGCCAGCAGCTTAGGGGGGGCCAAAAACATTCAGTACTTC. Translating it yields CASSLGGAKNIQYF.

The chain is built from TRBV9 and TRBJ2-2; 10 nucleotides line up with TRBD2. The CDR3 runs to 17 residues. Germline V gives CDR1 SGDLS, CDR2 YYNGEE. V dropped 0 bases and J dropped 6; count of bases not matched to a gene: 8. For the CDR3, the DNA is TGTGCCAGCAGCGTAGAAGGGCTAGCGGGAGACGCCGGGGAGCTGTTTTTT. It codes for CASSVEGLAGDAGELFF.

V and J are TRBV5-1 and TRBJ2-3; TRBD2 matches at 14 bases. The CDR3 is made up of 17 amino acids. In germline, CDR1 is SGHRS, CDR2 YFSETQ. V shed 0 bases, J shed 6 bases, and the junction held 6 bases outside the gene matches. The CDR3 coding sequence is TGCGCCAGCAGCTTGGTGACTAGCGGGGGGGCCGAGGATACGCAGTATTTT. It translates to CASSLVTSGGAEDTQYF.

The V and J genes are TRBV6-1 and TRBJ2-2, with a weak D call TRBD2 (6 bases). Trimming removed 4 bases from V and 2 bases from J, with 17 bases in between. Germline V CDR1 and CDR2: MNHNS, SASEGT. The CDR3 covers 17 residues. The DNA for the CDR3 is TGTGCCAGCAGTGGGGCGGGGCCCGGTATCAACACCGGGGAGCTGTTTTTT. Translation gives CASSGAGPGINTGELFF.

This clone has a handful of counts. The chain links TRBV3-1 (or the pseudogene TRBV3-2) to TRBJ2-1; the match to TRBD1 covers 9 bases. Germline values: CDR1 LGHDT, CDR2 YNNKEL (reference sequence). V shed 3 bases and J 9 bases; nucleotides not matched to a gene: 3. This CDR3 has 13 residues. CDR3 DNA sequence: TGTGCCAGCAGCCACGGGACAGGGATTGAGCAGTTCTTC. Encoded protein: CASSHGTGIEQFF.

The CDR3 DNA follows: TGCGCCAGCAGTGAGTTCGGGACTAGCGGGAGGTCCTACAATGAGCAGTTCTTC. It encodes CASSEFGTSGRSYNEQFF. The gene calls are TRBV10-1 and TRBJ2-1; TRBD2 agrees at 15 bases. The CDR3 is made up of 18 amino acids. Looked up from germline, CDR1 is WNHNN and CDR2 is SYGVQD (reference sequence). J gave up 1 base and V 1 base, and 2 bases lay outside the gene matches.

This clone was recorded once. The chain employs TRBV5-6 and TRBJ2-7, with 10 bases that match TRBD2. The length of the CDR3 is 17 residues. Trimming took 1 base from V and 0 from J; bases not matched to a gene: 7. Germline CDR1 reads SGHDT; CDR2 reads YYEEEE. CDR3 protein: CASSLLAGGPSSYEQYF. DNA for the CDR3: TGTGCCAGCAGCTTGTTAGCGGGAGGACCGAGCTCCTACGAGCAGTACTTC. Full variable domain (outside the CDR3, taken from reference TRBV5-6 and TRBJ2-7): DAGVTQSPTHLIKTRGQQVTLRCSPKSGHDTVSWYQQALGQGPQFIFQYYEEEERQRGNFPDRFSGHQFPNYSSELNVNALLLGDSALYLCASSLLAGGPSSYEQYFGPGTRLTVT.

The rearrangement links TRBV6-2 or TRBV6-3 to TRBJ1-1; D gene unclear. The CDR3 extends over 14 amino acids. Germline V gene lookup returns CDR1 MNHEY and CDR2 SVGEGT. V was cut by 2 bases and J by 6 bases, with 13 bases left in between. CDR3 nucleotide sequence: TGTGCCAGCAGTTACGCCGAGCTGGGCCCTGAAGCTTTCTTT. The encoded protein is CASSYAELGPEAFF.

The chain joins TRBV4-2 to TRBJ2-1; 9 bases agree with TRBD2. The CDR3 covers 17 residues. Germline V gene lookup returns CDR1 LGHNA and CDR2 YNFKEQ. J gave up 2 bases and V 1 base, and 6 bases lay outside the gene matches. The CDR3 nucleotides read TGTGCCAGCAGCCAAGGGACGGGCGGGGGGGCCTACAATGAGCAGTTCTTC. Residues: CASSQGTGGGAYNEQFF.

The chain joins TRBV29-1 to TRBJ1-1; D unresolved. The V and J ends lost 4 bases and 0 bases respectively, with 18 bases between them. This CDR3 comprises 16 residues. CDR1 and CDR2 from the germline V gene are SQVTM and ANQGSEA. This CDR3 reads CSVVDGFSAMNTEAFF. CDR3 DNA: TGCAGCGTTGTCGACGGTTTCTCCGCTATGAACACTGAAGCTTTCTTT.

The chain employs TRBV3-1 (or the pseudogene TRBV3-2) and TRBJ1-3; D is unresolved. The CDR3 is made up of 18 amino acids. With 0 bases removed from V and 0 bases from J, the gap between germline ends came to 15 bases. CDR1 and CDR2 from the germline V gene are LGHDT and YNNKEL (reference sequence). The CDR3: CASSQEALRAGSGNTIYF. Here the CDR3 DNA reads TGTGCCAGCAGCCAAGAAGCGCTAAGAGCAGGCTCTGGAAACACCATATATTTT.

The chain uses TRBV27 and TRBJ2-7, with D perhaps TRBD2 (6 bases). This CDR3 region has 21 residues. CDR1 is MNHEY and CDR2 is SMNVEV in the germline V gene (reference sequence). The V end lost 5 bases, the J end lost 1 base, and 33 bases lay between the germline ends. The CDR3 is CASSPNEHYSLRESRSYEQYF. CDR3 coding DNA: TGTGCCAGCAGTCCAAACGAACATTATTCGCTACGGGAGAGTAGGTCCTACGAGCAGTACTTC.

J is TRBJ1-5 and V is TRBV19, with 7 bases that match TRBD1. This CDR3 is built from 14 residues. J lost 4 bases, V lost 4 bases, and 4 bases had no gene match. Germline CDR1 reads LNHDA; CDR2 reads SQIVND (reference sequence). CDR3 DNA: TGTGCCAGTAGTACGACAGGGCGAAATCAGCCCCAGCATTTT. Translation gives CASSTTGRNQPQHF. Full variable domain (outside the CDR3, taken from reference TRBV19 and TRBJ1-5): DGGITQSPKYLFRKEGQNVTLSCEQNLNHDAMYWYRQDPGQGLRLIYYSQIVNDFQKGDIAEGYSVSREKKESFPLTVTSAQKNPTAFYLCASSTTGRNQPQHFGDGTRLSIL.

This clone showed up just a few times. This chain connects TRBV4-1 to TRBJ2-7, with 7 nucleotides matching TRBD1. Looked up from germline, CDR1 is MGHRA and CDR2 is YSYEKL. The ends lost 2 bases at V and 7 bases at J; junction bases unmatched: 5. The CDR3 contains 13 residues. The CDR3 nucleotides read TGCGCCAGCAGCCAACTTACAGGGGAGGAGCAGTACTTC. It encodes CASSQLTGEEQYF.